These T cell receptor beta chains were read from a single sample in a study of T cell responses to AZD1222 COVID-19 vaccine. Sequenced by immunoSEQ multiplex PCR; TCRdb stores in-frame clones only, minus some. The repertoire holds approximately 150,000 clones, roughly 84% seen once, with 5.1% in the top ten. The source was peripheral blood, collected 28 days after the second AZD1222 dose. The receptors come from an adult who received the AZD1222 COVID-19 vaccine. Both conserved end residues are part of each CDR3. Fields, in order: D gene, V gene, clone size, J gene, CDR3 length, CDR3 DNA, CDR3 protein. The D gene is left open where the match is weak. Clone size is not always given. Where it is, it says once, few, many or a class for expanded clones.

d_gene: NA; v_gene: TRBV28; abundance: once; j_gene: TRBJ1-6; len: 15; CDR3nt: TGTGCCAGCAGCACGGACAGAGAGAGCAGCTCACCCCTCCACTTT; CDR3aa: CASSTDRESSSPLHF
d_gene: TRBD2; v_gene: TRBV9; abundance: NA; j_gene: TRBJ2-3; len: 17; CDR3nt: TGTGCCAGCGCTCCGGGGGTCGGAGCGGGGGCTACAGATACGCAGTATTTT; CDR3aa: CASAPGVGAGATDTQYF
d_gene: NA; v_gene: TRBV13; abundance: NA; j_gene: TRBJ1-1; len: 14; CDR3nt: TGTGCCAGCAGCTTAGGCGGGGGATACGCTGAAGCTTTCTTT; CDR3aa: CASSLGGGYAEAFF
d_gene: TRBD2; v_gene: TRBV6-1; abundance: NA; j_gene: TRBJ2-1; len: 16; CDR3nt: TGTGCCAGCAGTGAGTGGTATAGCGGGAACTACAATGAGCAGTTCTTC; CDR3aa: CASSEWYSGNYNEQFF
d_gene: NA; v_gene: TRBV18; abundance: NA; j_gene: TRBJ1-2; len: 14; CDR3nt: TGTGCCAGCTCACCAAGGGGTATCGAGTATGGCTACACCTTC; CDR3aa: CASSPRGIEYGYTF
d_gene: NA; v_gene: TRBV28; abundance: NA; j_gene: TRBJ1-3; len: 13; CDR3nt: TGTGCCAGCAGCCCCCCCACGCGAGACACCATATATTTT; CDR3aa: CASSPPTRDTIYF
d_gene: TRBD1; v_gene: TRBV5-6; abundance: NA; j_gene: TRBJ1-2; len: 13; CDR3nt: TGTGCCAGCAGCCCCGGGACAGGCTCCGGCTACACCTTC; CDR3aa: CASSPGTGSGYTF
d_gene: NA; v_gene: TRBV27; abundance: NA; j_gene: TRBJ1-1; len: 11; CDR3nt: TGTGCCAGCAGTTCGCGGACTGAAGCTTTCTTT; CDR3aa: CASSSRTEAFF
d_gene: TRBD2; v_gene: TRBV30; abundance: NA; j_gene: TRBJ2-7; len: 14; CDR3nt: TGTGCCTGGAGTTGGAGCGGGGGCGGCCACGAGCAGTACTTC; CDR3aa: CAWSWSGGGHEQYF
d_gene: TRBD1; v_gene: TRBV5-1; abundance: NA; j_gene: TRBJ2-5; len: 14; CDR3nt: TGCGCCAGCAGCTTCCAGGGGGATGGGGAGACCCAGTACTTC; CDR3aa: CASSFQGDGETQYF
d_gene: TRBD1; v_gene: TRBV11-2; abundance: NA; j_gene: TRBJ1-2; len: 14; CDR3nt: TGTGCCAGCAGTCCGGGACAGGGAGGCTATGGCTACACCTTC; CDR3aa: CASSPGQGGYGYTF
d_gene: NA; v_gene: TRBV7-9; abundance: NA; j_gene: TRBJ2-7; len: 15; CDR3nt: TGTGCCAGCAGCCCACCTCGACGGAACTCCTACGAGCAGTACTTC; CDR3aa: CASSPPRRNSYEQYF
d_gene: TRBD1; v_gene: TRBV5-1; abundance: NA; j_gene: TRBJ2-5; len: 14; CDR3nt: TGCGCCAGCAGCATCTCGACAGGGGACGAGACCCAGTACTTC; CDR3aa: CASSISTGDETQYF
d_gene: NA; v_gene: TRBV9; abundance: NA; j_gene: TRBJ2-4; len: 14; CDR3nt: TGTGCCAGCAGCGTAGGCCCCGGTGAAAACATTCAGTACTTC; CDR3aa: CASSVGPGENIQYF
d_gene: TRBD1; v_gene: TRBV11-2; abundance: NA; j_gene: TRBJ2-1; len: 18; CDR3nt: TGTGCCAGCAGTCCCGGGGAGCGACACAGGGGGCTATACAATGAGCAGTTCTTC; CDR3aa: CASSPGERHRGLYNEQFF
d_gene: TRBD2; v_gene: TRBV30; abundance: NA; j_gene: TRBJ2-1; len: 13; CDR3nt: TGTGCGGGAGGGGAGCCAAACTACAATGAGCAGTTCTTC; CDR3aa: CAGGEPNYNEQFF
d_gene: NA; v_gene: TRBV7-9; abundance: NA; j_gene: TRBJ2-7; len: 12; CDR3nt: TGTGCCAGCAGTTTTGTGTGGGGCGAGCAGTACTTC; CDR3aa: CASSFVWGEQYF
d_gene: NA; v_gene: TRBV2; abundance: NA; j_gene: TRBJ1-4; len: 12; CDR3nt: TGTGCCAGCAAAGGACAGTCGGAAAAACTGTTTTTT; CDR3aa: CASKGQSEKLFF
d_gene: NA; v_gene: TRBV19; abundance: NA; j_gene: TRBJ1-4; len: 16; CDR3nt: TGTGCCAGTAGTACGGGGACACTATCAACTAATGAAAAACTGTTTTTT; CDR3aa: CASSTGTLSTNEKLFF
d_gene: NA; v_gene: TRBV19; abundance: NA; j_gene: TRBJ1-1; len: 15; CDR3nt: TGTGCCAGTAGTACTCACCAAGGTACGGGCACTGAAGCTTTCTTT; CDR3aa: CASSTHQGTGTEAFF
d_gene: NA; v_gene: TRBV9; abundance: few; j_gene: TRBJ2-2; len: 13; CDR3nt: TGTGCCAGCAGCGTAGAAGGCACCGGGGAGCTGTTTTTT; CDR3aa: CASSVEGTGELFF
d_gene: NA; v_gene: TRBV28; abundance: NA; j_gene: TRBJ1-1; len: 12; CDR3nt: TGTGCCAGCAGTTTACGGGCAGGTGAAGCTTTCTTT; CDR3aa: CASSLRAGEAFF
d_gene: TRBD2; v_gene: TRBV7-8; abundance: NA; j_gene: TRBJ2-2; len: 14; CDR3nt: TGTGCCAGCAGCCCCTTAGCGGGGGCCGGGGAGCTGTTTTTT; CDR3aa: CASSPLAGAGELFF
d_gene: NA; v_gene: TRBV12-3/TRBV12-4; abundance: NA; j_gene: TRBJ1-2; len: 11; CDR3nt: TGTGCCAGCGGTACAGGGTTCGGCTACACCTTC; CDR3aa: CASGTGFGYTF
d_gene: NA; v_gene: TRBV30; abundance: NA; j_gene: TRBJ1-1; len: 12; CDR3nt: TGTGCCTGGAGTGCCGCGGGTACTGAAGCTTTCTTT; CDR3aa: CAWSAAGTEAFF
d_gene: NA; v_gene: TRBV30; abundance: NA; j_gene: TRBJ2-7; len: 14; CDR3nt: TGTGCCTGGAGTACCGGGGTCCATTTCTACGAGCAGTACTTC; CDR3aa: CAWSTGVHFYEQYF
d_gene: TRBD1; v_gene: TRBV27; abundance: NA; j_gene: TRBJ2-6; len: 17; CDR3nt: TGTGCCAGTAGCAAATCAGGGGGCATTGGTGGGGCCAACGTCCTGACTTTC; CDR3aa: CASSKSGGIGGANVLTF
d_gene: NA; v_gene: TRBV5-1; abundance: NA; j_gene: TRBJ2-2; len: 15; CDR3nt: TGCGCCAGCAGCTTGGCCGGGGAGAACACCGGGGAGCTGTTTTTT; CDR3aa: CASSLAGENTGELFF
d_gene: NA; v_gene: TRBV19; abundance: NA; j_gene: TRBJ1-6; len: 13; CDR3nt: TGTGCCAGTAGCCCGACAGCTAATTCACCCCTCCACTTT; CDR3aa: CASSPTANSPLHF
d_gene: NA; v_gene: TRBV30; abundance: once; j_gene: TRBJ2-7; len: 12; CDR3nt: TGTGCCTGGACGAGGATACTGGGCGAGCAGTACTTC; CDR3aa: CAWTRILGEQYF
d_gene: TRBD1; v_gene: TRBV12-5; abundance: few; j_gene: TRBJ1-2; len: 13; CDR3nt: TGTGCTAGTGGCCCGGGACAGGGTCGCGGCTACACCTTC; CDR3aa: CASGPGQGRGYTF
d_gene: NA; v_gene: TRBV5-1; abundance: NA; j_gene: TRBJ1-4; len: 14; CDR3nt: TGCGCCAGCCGCCAAGAGGCAACTAATGAAAAACTGTTTTTT; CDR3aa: CASRQEATNEKLFF
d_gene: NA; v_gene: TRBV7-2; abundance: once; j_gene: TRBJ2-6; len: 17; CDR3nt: TGTGCCAGCAGCTTAGTGGGCGCCCTCTCTGGGGCCAACGTCCTGACTTTC; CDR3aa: CASSLVGALSGANVLTF
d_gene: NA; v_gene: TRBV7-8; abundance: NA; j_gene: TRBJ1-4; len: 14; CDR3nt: TGTGCCAGCAGCTTACAGGGTACGAGTGAAAAACTGTTTTTT; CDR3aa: CASSLQGTSEKLFF
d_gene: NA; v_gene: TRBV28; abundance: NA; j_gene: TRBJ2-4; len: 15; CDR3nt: TGTGCCAGCACCCCACTGGACAGCGCCAAAAACATTCAGTACTTC; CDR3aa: CASTPLDSAKNIQYF
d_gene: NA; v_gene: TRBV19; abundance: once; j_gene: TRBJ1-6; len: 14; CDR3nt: TGTGCCAGTGAAAGATTAGGGGATAATTCACCCCTCCACTTT; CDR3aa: CASERLGDNSPLHF
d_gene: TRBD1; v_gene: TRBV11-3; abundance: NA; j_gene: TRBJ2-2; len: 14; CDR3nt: TGTGCCAGCAGCGGCAGGACAGGGAGCGGGGAGCTGTTTTTT; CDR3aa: CASSGRTGSGELFF
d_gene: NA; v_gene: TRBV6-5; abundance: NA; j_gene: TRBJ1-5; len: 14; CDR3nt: TGTGCCAGCAGCCTCGGGGGTAGCAATCAGCCCCAGCATTTT; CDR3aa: CASSLGGSNQPQHF
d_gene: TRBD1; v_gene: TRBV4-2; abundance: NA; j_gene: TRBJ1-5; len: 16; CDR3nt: TGTGCCAGCAGCCAATGGGACAGGGAACACGGGCAGCCCCAGCATTTT; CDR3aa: CASSQWDREHGQPQHF
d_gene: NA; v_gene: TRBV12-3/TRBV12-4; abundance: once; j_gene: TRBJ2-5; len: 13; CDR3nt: TGTGCCAGCAGTTCGACACAGCAAGAGACCCAGTACTTC; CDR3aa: CASSSTQQETQYF
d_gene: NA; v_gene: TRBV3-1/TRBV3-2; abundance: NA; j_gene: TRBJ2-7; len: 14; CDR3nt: TGTGCCAGCAGCCGCAAGTACGCTCTGGACGAGCAGTACTTC; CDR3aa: CASSRKYALDEQYF
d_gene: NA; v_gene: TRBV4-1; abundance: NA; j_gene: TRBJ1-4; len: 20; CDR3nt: TGCGCCAGCAGCCAAGATAGCCCTATCTTTGGGGGGTATTCTAATGAAAAACTGTTTTTT; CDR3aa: CASSQDSPIFGGYSNEKLFF
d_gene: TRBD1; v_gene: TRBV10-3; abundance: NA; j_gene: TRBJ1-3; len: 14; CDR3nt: TGTGCCATCAGTGAGTCGGACAGGAGTTACACCATATATTTT; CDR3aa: CAISESDRSYTIYF
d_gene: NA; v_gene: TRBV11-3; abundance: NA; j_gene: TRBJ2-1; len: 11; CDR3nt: TGTGCCAGCAGCGGGGAAGGTGAGCAGTTCTTC; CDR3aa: CASSGEGEQFF
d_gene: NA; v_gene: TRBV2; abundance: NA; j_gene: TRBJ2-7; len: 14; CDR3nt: TGTGCCAGCGCCCCCCTCGGGACCGCCATCGAGCAGTACTTC; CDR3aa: CASAPLGTAIEQYF
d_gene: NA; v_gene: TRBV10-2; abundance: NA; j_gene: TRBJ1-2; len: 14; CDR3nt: TGCGCCAGCAGTCCTGCCGGGGGCAACTATGGCTACACCTTC; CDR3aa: CASSPAGGNYGYTF
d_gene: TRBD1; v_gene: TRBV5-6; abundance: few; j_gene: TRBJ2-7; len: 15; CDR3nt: TGTGCCAGCAGCTTGGCCCCGACAGGGTCCTACGAGCAGTACTTC; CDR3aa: CASSLAPTGSYEQYF
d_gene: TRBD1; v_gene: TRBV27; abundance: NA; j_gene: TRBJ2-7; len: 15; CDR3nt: TGTGCCAGCACCGACCCTAAGAGGGGGCGCTACGAGCAGTACTTC; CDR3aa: CASTDPKRGRYEQYF
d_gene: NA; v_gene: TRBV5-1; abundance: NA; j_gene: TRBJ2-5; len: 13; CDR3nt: TGCGCCAGCAGCCTAGGGACGGGCGAGACCCAGTACTTC; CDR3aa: CASSLGTGETQYF
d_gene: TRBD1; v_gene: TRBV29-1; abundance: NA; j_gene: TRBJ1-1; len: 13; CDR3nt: TGCAGCGCTGGACAGGTACTGGACACTGAAGCTTTCTTT; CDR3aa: CSAGQVLDTEAFF
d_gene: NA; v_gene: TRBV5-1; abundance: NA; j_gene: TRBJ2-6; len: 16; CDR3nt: TGCGCCAGCAGCTTGGGGGGTACCTCTGGGGCCAACGTCCTGACTTTC; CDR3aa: CASSLGGTSGANVLTF